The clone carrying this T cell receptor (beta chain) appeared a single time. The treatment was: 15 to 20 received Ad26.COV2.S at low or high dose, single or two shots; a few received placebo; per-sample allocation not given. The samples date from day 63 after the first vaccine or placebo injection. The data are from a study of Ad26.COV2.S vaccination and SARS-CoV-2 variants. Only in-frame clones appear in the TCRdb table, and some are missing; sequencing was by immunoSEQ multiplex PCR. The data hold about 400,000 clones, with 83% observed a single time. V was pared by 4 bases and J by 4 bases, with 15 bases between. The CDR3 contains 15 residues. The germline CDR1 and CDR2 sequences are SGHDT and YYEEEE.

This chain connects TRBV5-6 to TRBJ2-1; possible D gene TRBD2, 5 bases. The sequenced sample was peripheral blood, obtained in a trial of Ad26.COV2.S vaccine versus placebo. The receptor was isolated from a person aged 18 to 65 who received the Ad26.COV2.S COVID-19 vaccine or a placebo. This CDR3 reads CASSPGSGPYNEQFF. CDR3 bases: TGTGCCAGCAGCCCGGGGAGCGGCCCTTACAATGAGCAGTTCTTC.